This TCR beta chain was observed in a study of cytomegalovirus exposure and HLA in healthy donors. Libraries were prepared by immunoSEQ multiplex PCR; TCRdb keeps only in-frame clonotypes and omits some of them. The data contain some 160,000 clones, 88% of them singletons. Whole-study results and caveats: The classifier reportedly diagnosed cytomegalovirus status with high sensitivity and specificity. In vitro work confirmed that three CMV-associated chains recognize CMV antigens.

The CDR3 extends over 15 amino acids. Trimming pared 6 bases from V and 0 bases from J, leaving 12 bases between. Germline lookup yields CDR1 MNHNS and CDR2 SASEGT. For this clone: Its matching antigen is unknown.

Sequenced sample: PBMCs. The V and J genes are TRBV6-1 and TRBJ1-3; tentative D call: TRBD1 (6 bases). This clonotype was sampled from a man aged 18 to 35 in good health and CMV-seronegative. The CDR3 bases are TGTGCCAGCAGCCGAACAGGGTTCTCTGGAAACACCATATATTTT. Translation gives CASSRTGFSGNTIYF.